The entry below describes one T cell receptor (beta chain). Its antigen has not been determined. No base quality information exists; no much larger clone differs at one position. Via the germline V gene, CDR1 is SGHRS and CDR2 YFSETQ. The CDR3 contains 11 residues, cysteine and phenylalanine counted. The entry retains the CDR3 DNA only, 33 bases that are in frame from base 1. V is cut by 4 bases and J by 6 bases, and the space between the germline ends is 5 bases. At diagnosis, peripheral blood, uninvolved tumor-adjacent lung and tumor were collected and were preserved as a mix of fresh-frozen and FFPE material. For TCR repertoire profiling, the blood samples were analyzed as peripheral blood mononuclear cells. The immunoSEQ Assay was used to sequence TCR beta CDR3 regions from DNA. The published analysis was carried out like this. T cell density was computed as TCR beta template counts normalized to usable DNA estimated by amplifying housekeeping genes. The preseqR package was used to estimate richness by extrapolating to 400,000 templates for PBMC samples and to 120,000 templates for tissue samples. Clonality was taken to be one minus Pielou's evenness. To identify tissue-enriched TCRs, differential abundance testing was run on productive amino-acid clonotypes with a minimum total count of 5 and an alpha of 0.1. Repertoire overlap between compartments was quantified with the Jaccard Index and Morisita Overlap Index. GLIPH grouped TCR beta CDR3s together with public tetramer-defined viral CDR3s, and a viral motif had to include at least three viral sequences and also show V-gene enrichment. TCRdb mirrors the immuneACCESS table, restricted to in-frame sequences. Some clones are absent from its copies; in checked studies, under half trace to an unresolved V gene, and the reason for the others is unknown. V, J and clone size are those of that table, while D and trimming were read from the DNA. Within this sample are some 17,000 clones, with around four fifths of them counted one time only. The biggest ten clones account for about 34% of the sample.

The sample comes from a study of T cells in localized non-small cell lung cancer (dated by TCRdb to about 2020). Concerning the study at large: The study examined T cell repertoires in 236 patients with early-stage NSCLC and compared tumors with uninvolved tumor-adjacent lungs. The cohort consisted of a few hundred treatment-naive NSCLC patients whose localized lung tumors had been resected. The mean age of the NSCLC patients was about 62 years, with 120 to 150 men and 100 to 110 women. Results the study describes overall, beyond this receptor: A median of approximately 55 of the top 100 tumor clones were detected in paired uninvolved adjacent lung, and some 28 of these tumor clones were also found among the top 100 clones of the paired uninvolved adjacent lung. Higher blood T cell density associated with longer overall survival, while higher adjacent-lung clonality associated with shorter survival. Because the study design was exploratory, TCR variables were selected using unadjusted p-values without false-discovery rate correction. Because multi-region tumor sequencing was not done, intratumor heterogeneity could not be ruled out. The highest T cell clonality was observed in uninvolved tumor-adjacent lung, where clonality exceeded that of tumor, suggesting that antigenic responses were more focused in uninvolved tumor-adjacent lung.

The receptor's source is a male donor older than 55 with stage III lung adenocarcinoma. The specimen was peripheral blood, collected before any cancer treatment. The rearranged segments are TRBV5-1 and TRBJ2-1; the D gene is unclear. The base sequence is TGCGCCAGCAGCGAGTTCAATGAGCAGTTCTTC. This sequence encodes CASSEFNEQFF.